Listed below are T cell receptor beta chains from one sample, sequenced in a study of OX40 agonist ivuxolimab in advanced cancers. The data were produced by immunoSEQ multiplex PCR, yet TCRdb's version contains in-frame clones alone and is incomplete. The profile shows roughly 70,000 clones, 87% of them singletons. Material: CD4+ or CD8+ T cells sorted from blood, obtained in a trial of the OX40 agonist ivuxolimab. All receptors come from an adult with an advanced solid tumor such as melanoma, head and neck, liver or kidney cancer. The CDR3 runs from the conserved cysteine through the conserved F or W. The D gene is left open where the match is weak. Some rows have no size entry. The others give once, few or many, or a class for an expanded clone.

>TRBD1|.|TRBV10-1|15|TRBJ2-4
TGCGCCATCCACCTTCAACAGGGGGCGGGAAACATTCAGTACTTC
CAIHLQQGAGNIQYF
>.|.|TRBV6-5|13|TRBJ2-7
TGTGCCAGCAGTTATCGGGCGAAGTACGAGCAGTACTTC
CASSYRAKYEQYF
>.|.|TRBV7-8|15|TRBJ1-5
TGTGCCAGCAGCTTGCACGGGGCACTCGATCAGCCCCAGCATTTT
CASSLHGALDQPQHF
>TRBD1|.|TRBV6-6|14|TRBJ2-7
TGTGCCAGCAGACCGGACAGGGTGGGATACGAGCAGTACTTC
CASRPDRVGYEQYF
>.|once|TRBV19|15|TRBJ1-5
TGTGCCAGTAGCTTCCCCGGGGGGATTAATCAGCCCCAGCATTTT
CASSFPGGINQPQHF
>.|.|TRBV5-1|13|TRBJ2-1
TGCGCCAGCAGCTTGGGAGGAGACAATGAGCAGTTCTTC
CASSLGGDNEQFF
>.|.|TRBV7-7|13|TRBJ2-5
TGTGCCAGCACCGAAGTCTCCGGAGAGACCCAGTACTTC
CASTEVSGETQYF
>TRBD1|.|TRBV2|11|TRBJ2-1
TGTGCCACCGGGACAGCAAGCGAGCAGTTCTTC
CATGTASEQFF
>TRBD1|.|TRBV5-4|14|TRBJ2-2
TGTGCCAGCAGGGACAGGGGGTCCCCCGGGGAGCTGTTTTTT
CASRDRGSPGELFF
>.|.|TRBV11-2|15|TRBJ2-3
TGTGCCAGCAGCTTAGGGTCGTCTAGCACAGATACGCAGTATTTT
CASSLGSSSTDTQYF
>TRBD2|.|TRBV18|17|TRBJ2-5
TGTGCCAGCTCACCCGCGGGAGGTAGCGGGCTTGGAGAGACCCAGTACTTC
CASSPAGGSGLGETQYF
>.|once|TRBV21-1|19|TRBJ2-1
TGTGCCAGCAGCATAGGGACTAGCGGGAGGCCGATGGGGTACAATGAGCAGTTCTTC
CASSIGTSGRPMGYNEQFF
>.|.|TRBV27|13|TRBJ1-5
TGTGCCAGCAGTTTCGTGGGGAATCAGCCCCAGCATTTT
CASSFVGNQPQHF
>.|.|TRBV6-1|13|TRBJ1-1
TGTGCCAGCAGGACTCGACAGCACACTGAAGCTTTCTTT
CASRTRQHTEAFF
>.|.|TRBV29-1|14|TRBJ2-5
TGCAGCGTTGAAGTCCCCGGATTCCAAGAGACCCAGTACTTC
CSVEVPGFQETQYF
>.|few|TRBV5-8|14|TRBJ1-5
TGTGCCAGCAGAACACGACGGAGCAATCAGCCCCAGCATTTT
CASRTRRSNQPQHF
>TRBD1|.|TRBV15|14|TRBJ2-2
TGTGCCACCAGCAGACAGGGGGCGTTGGAGGAGCTGTTTTTT
CATSRQGALEELFF
>.|.|TRBV18|15|TRBJ2-3
TGTGCCAGCTCACCCCAGAATTCCCCCACAGATACGCAGTATTTT
CASSPQNSPTDTQYF
>.|.|TRBV28|15|TRBJ2-3
TGTGCCAGCAGTTCGGACTTAAGTTATACAGATACGCAGTATTTT
CASSSDLSYTDTQYF
>.|.|TRBV5-4|13|TRBJ1-1
TGTGCCAGCAGCTTGGACAGGGTTACTGAAGCTTTCTTT
CASSLDRVTEAFF